The 26 T cell receptor beta chains below were found in one sample sequenced in a study of blood T cell repertoires in COVID-19. The assay was immunoSEQ multiplex PCR, and TCRdb's table has in-frame clones only and misses some. The data show some 180,000 clones, around 89% seen once. Sequenced: peripheral blood. These receptors all stem from a man aged 50 to 60 with acute or convalescent COVID-19.

The V gene is TRBV7-2, the J gene TRBJ2-3; D not certain. The V gene lost 5 bases and the J gene lost 0 bases, with 9 bases spanning the gap. The CDR3 consists of 14 residues. Germline values: CDR1 SGHTA, CDR2 FQGNSA. In DNA form, the CDR3 reads TGTGCCAGCAGCCTCGGGTGGAGCACAGATACGCAGTATTTT. It encodes CASSLGWSTDTQYF.

This clone has more than one count but fewer than ten. J is TRBJ1-4 and V is TRBV28, with D possibly being TRBD1 (5 bases). The length of the CDR3 is 13 residues. Deletions cut 8 bases from V and 10 bases from J, with 17 bases between. The V gene's germline CDR1 is MDHEN and CDR2 SYDVKM. The CDR3: CASSPAGLGKLFF. CDR3 coding DNA: TGTGCCAGCTCCCCGGCAGGGCTGGGAAAACTGTTTTTT.

In its sample, this clone was seen once. The rearrangement joins TRBV5-1 to TRBJ1-3; D is unresolved. In germline, CDR1 is SGHRS, CDR2 YFSETQ. CDR3 length equals 15 residues. V lost 0 bases to trimming and J lost 0 bases, with 7 bases between them. The CDR3 DNA reads TGCGCCAGCAGCTTGGGGGCCTACTCTGGAAACACCATATATTTT. Residues: CASSLGAYSGNTIYF.

The chain joins TRBV28 to TRBJ1-4, with D perhaps TRBD1 (5 bases). The CDR3 spans 16 residues. Germline V gene data show CDR1 as MDHEN and CDR2 as SYDVKM. V lost 5 bases and J lost 4, with 17 bases in between. DNA of the CDR3: TGTGCCAGCAGTCTACGGGGGAGGGAGAATAATGAAAAACTGTTTTTT. It yields the protein CASSLRGRENNEKLFF.

This clone appeared a few times. The chain recombines TRBV28 with TRBJ1-2; no definite D call. This CDR3 is 14 amino acids long. Germline V gives CDR1 MDHEN, CDR2 SYDVKM. V was shortened by 5 bases and J by 3 bases, with 13 bases between the two germline ends. CDR3: CASSPGSGYYGYTF. The CDR3 region has the DNA TGTGCCAGCAGTCCGGGGTCAGGCTACTATGGCTACACCTTC.

J is TRBJ2-5 and V is TRBV5-4; TRBD2 agrees at 7 bases. Germline assignment: CDR1 SGHNT and CDR2 YYREEE (reference sequence). The trim removed 5 bases at V and 2 bases at J, leaving 9 bases unmatched. This CDR3 spans 15 amino acids. The CDR3 spells CASRFRASGQETQYF. CDR3 bases: TGTGCCAGCAGATTCCGGGCTAGCGGACAAGAGACCCAGTACTTC.

The V gene is TRBV4-2, the J gene TRBJ2-7; possible D gene TRBD1, 6 bases. The CDR3 runs to 13 residues. Germline loops: CDR1 LGHNA, CDR2 YNFKEQ. The V end was cut by 1 base, the J end by 3 bases, with 7 bases between. The CDR3 region has the DNA TGTGCCAGCAGCCAAGGACAGGACTACGAGCAGTACTTC. Residues: CASSQGQDYEQYF.

This clone was found once. This specimen includes other DNA sequences encoding the same CDR3. The V gene is TRBV28, the J gene TRBJ1-1; 9 bases line up with TRBD1. V shed 6 bases and J 5 bases; nucleotides not matched to a gene: 1. Germline V gives CDR1 MDHEN, CDR2 SYDVKM. This CDR3 is built from 12 residues. Written as DNA, the CDR3 is TGTGCCAGCAGGACAGGGGGTACTGAAGCTTTCTTT. Its translation: CASRTGGTEAFF.

This chain connects TRBV7-2 to TRBJ1-1; D possibly corresponds to TRBD1 (6 bases). The CDR3 length is 13 residues. Germline-derived CDR1 and CDR2 are SGHTA and FQGNSA. The V and J ends lost 1 base and 12 bases respectively, with 15 bases between them. This CDR3 is CASSLVFTGQTFF. CDR3 nucleotide sequence: TGTGCCAGCAGCTTAGTTTTCACAGGGCAAACTTTCTTT.

This clone appeared once. The CDR3 nucleotides are TGTGCCAGCAGTACTAGCGGGAGAGGGAATGAGCAGTTCTTC. This gives the protein CASSTSGRGNEQFF. The gene calls are TRBV4-2 and TRBJ2-1; 11 positions agree with TRBD2. V lost 6 bases and J lost 7; bases outside the gene matches: 5. This CDR3 has 14 amino acids. Germline values: CDR1 LGHNA, CDR2 YNFKEQ.

J is TRBJ2-7 and V is TRBV18; the match to TRBD1 covers 7 bases. Trimming removed 2 bases from V and 4 bases from J; junction bases left unmatched: 5. The CDR3 loop spans 14 amino acids. Germline V gene sequence: CDR1 KGHSH, CDR2 LQKENI. CDR3 DNA: TGTGCCAGCTCACCAGGGACAGACAGATACGAGCAGTACGTC. This sequence encodes CASSPGTDRYEQYV.

V is TRBV5-4 and J is TRBJ2-7; 13 nucleotides agree with TRBD2. The CDR3 length is 15 residues. Trimming cost V 4 bases and J 2 bases; bases outside gene matches: 3. From germline, CDR1 is SGHNT and CDR2 YYREEE (reference sequence). The CDR3 sequence: CASSRTSGGAYEQYV. Here the CDR3 DNA reads TGTGCCAGCAGCCGAACTAGCGGGGGGGCCTACGAGCAGTACGTC.

The CDR3 sequence: CASSSSPPNRDRVGYEQFF. CDR3 nucleotides: TGTGCCAGCAGCTCCTCCCCTCCTAACCGGGACAGGGTTGGGTATGAGCAGTTCTTC. V usage is TRBV7-6 and J usage is TRBJ2-1; 9 nucleotides agree with TRBD1. The V segment lost 4 bases and the J segment 8 bases; nucleotides outside the gene matches: 21. This CDR3 has 19 amino acids. Germline V gene data show CDR1 as SGHVS and CDR2 as FNYEAQ. Supplemented by reference TRBV7-6 and TRBJ2-1, the full variable domain reads GAGVSQSPRYKVTKRGQDVALRCDPISGHVSLYWYRQALGQGPEFLTYFNYEAQQDKSGLPNDRFSAERPEGSISTLTIQRTEQRDSAMYRCASSSSPPNRDRVGYEQFFGPGTRLTVL.

To note about this clone: One junction end disagrees with the germline gene, perhaps due to a read error. This chain links TRBV5-4 with TRBJ1-6, with no clear D. The CDR3 covers 19 residues. Germline loops: CDR1 SGHNT, CDR2 YYREEE (reference sequence). CDR3 nucleotides: TGTGCCAGTAGCTTCACCCCGGCAGGAGCCATGAGGGATAATTCACCCCTCCACTTT. Translated: CASSFTPAGAMRDNSPLHF.

The chain has TRBV10-3 and TRBJ2-2; 9 bases match TRBD1. V was pared by 9 bases and J by 7 bases, with 12 bases of the junction left unmatched. CDR1 ENHRY and CDR2 SYGVKD come from the germline V gene. The CDR3 contains 15 residues. Written as DNA, the CDR3 is TGTGCCATTACAGGGGGCAGGGATCCTATCGGGGAGCTGTTTTTT. Translation: CAITGGRDPIGELFF.

This chain links TRBV27 with TRBJ1-6, with a possible D match to TRBD1 (5 bases). CDR1 and CDR2 (germline): MNHEY, SMNVEV (reference sequence). The V and J ends lost 2 bases and 7 bases respectively, with 12 bases between them. This CDR3 has 15 amino acids. DNA of the CDR3: TGTGCCAGCAGTTTAGGGGGACTGAGGAATTCACCCCTCCACTTT. Its protein is CASSLGGLRNSPLHF.

This clone appeared once. The chain employs TRBV6-6 and TRBJ2-3, with TRBD1 as a possible D gene (8 bases). Trimming shortened V by 5 bases and J by 1 base, and 13 bases separated the two germline ends. The CDR3 sequence is 15 residues long. Germline V gene sequence: CDR1 MNHNY, CDR2 SVGAGI (reference sequence). The CDR3 DNA follows: TGTGCCAGCAGTCGACAGGGGAGGGGCACAGATACGCAGTATTTT. This codes for CASSRQGRGTDTQYF.

The chain carries TRBV7-2 and TRBJ2-7; D gene unclear. Germline CDR1 and CDR2: SGHTA and FQGNSA. The CDR3 loop spans 13 amino acids. V was shortened by 3 bases and J by 7 bases, with 13 bases between the two germline ends. The CDR3 nucleotides are TGTGCCAGCAGCTTGGGCCCCCTACGAGAGCAGTACGTC. It yields the protein CASSLGPLREQYV.

The chain couples TRBV6-5 to TRBJ1-3, with D uncertain. This CDR3 region has 15 residues. CDR1 is MNHEY and CDR2 is SVGAGI in the germline V gene. V shed 7 bases and J shed 0 bases, with 13 bases lying between them. CDR3 residues: CASILGESSGNTIYF. CDR3 in DNA: TGTGCCAGCATCCTGGGCGAGAGCTCTGGAAACACCATATATTTT.

The J gene is TRBJ1-1, the V gene TRBV9; 12 bases align to TRBD1. The CDR3 is 14 amino acids. Trimming took 4 bases from V and 11 from J; bases not matched to a gene: 9. Looked up from germline, CDR1 is SGDLS and CDR2 is YYNGEE. CDR3 coding DNA: TGTGCCAGCAGCATCCTAGGGACAGGGGGCGATGCTTTCTTT. Translated: CASSILGTGGDAFF.

The genes are TRBV7-2 and TRBJ2-1; tentatively, D is TRBD1 (5 bases). V was clipped by 1 base and J by 7 bases, with 11 bases between them. The CDR3 sequence is 14 residues long. CDR1 is SGHTA, CDR2 FQGNSA, per germline. This CDR3 is CASSLGAGRNEQFF. For the CDR3, the DNA is TGTGCCAGCAGCTTAGGGGCAGGGCGGAATGAGCAGTTCTTC.

J is TRBJ2-1 and V is TRBV29-1; TRBD1 matches 7 bases. Germline loops: CDR1 SQVTM, CDR2 ANQGSEA. The CDR3 has 13 residues. Trimming at V came to 6 bases and at J to 3 bases, leaving 5 bases not matched to a gene. This CDR3 is CSVPGTVYNEQFF. CDR3 in DNA: TGCAGCGTACCCGGGACAGTCTACAATGAGCAGTTCTTC.

The genes are TRBV11-2 and TRBJ1-6; D gene ambiguous. Germline-derived CDR1 and CDR2 are SGHAT and FQNNGV. V was trimmed by 7 bases and J by 0 bases, leaving 16 bases between them. CDR3 size: 17 residues. The CDR3 bases are TGTGCCAGCACTCTAGGACGGGGTAGCTCCTATAATTCACCCCTCCACTTT. Protein product: CASTLGRGSSYNSPLHF.

CDR3 in DNA: TGTGCCAGCAGTCGAGTTTCTGGGGCCAACGTCCTGACTTTC. It specifies CASSRVSGANVLTF. The chain links TRBV6-2 or TRBV6-3 to TRBJ2-6, with no clear D. Trimming took off 5 bases at V and 1 base at J, with 6 bases between the two ends. CDR1 and CDR2 (germline): MNHEY, SVGEGT. The length of the CDR3 is 14 residues.

The chain couples TRBV4-1 to TRBJ1-6; 10 bases match TRBD1. CDR1 and CDR2 from the germline V gene are MGHRA and YSYEKL. This CDR3 comprises 21 residues. With 1 base clipped from V and 0 bases from J, the junction kept 12 bases outside the gene matches. The CDR3 DNA sequence: TGCGCCAGCAGCCAAGCCCTGGGACAGGGGATCACAAGCTCCTATAATTCACCCCTCCACTTT. This encodes CASSQALGQGITSSYNSPLHF.

This clone was detected only once. The gene calls are TRBV11-2 and TRBJ2-3, with 8 bases lining up with TRBD2. This CDR3 contains 14 residues. Germline V gives CDR1 SGHAT, CDR2 FQNNGV. Losses at the gene ends were 7 bases for V and 8 bases for J; bases not matched to a gene: 11. CDR3 nucleotides: TGTGCCAGCACCCGTGGAGCGGGAGATGGTACGCAGTATTTT. The encoded protein is CASTRGAGDGTQYF.